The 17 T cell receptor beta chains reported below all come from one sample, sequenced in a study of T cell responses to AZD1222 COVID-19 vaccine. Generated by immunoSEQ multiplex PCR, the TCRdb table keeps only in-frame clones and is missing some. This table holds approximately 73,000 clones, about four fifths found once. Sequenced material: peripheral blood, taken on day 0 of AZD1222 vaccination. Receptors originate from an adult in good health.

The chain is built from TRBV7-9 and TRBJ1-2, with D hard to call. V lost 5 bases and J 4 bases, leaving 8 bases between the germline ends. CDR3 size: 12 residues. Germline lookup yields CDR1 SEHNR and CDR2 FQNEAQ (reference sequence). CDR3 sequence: CASSPDPYGYTF. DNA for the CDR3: TGTGCCAGCAGCCCTGACCCCTATGGCTACACCTTC.

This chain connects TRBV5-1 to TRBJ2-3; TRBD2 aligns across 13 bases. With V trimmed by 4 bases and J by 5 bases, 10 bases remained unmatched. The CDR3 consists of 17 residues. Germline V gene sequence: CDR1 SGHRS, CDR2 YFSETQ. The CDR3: CASSIMTSGGLGDTQYF. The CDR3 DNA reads TGCGCCAGCAGCATAATGACTAGCGGGGGGTTGGGAGATACGCAGTATTTT. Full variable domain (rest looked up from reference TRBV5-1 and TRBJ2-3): KAGVTQTPRYLIKTRGQQVTLSCSPISGHRSVSWYQQTPGQGLQFLFEYFSETQRNKGNFPGRFSGRQFSNSRSEMNVSTLELGDSALYLCASSIMTSGGLGDTQYFGPGTRLTVL.

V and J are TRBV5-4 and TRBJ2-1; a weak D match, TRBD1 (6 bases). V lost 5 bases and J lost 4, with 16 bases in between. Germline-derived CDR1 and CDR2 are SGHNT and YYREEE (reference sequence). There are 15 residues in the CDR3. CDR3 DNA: TGTGCCAGCAGTCCAGCCGGGACACCGTACAATGAGCAGTTCTTC. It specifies CASSPAGTPYNEQFF.

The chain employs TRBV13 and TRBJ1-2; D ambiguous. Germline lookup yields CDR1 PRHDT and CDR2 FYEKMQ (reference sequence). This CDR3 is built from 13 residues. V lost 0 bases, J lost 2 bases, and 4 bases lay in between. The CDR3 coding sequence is TGTGCCAGCAGCTTAGGTCAGAACTATGGCTACACCTTC. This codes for CASSLGQNYGYTF. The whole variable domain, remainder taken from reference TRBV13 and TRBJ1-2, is AAGVIQSPRHLIKEKRETATLKCYPIPRHDTVYWYQQGPGQDPQFLISFYEKMQSDKGSIPDRFSAQQFSDYHSELNMSSLELGDSALYFCASSLGQNYGYTFGSGTRLTVV.

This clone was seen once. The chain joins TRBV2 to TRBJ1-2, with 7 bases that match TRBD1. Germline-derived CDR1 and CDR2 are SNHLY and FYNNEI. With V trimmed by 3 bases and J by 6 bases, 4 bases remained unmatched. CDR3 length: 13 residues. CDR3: CASSDRGVDGYTF. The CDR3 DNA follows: TGTGCCAGCAGTGACAGGGGGGTGGATGGCTACACCTTC.

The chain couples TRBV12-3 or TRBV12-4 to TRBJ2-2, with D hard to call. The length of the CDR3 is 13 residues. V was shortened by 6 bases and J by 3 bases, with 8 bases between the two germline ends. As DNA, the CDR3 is TGTGCCAGCAGAATATTGGACACCGGGGAGCTGTTTTTT. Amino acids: CASRILDTGELFF.

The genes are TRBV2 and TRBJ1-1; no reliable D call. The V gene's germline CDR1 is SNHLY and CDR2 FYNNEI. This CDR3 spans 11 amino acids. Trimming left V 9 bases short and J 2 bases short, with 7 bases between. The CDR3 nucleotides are TGTGCCAGGCGGATTAACACTGAAGCTTTCTTT. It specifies CARRINTEAFF. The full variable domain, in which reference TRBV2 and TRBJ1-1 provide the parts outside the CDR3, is EPEVTQTPSHQVTQMGQEVILRCVPISNHLYFYWYRQILGQKVEFLVSFYNNEISEKSEIFDDQFSVERPDGSNFTLKIRSTKLEDSAMYFCARRINTEAFFGQGTRLTVV.

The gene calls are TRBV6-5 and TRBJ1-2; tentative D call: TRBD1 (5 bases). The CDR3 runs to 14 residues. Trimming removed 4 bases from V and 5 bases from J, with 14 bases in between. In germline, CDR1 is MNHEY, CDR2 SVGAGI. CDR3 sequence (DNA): TGTGCCAGCAGTTCCCTACAGGAAAGATATGGCTACACCTTC. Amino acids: CASSSLQERYGYTF.

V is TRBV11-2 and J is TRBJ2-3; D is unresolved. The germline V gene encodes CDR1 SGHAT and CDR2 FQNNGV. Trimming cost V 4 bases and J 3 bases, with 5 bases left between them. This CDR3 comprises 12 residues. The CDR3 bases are TGTGCCAGCAGCTCCAATACAGATACGCAGTATTTT. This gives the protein CASSSNTDTQYF.

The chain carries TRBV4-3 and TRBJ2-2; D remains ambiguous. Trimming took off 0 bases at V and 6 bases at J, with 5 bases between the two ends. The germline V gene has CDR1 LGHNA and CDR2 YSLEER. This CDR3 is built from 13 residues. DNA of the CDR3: TGCGCCAGCAGCCAAGATCAGGCCGGGGAGCTGTTTTTT. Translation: CASSQDQAGELFF.

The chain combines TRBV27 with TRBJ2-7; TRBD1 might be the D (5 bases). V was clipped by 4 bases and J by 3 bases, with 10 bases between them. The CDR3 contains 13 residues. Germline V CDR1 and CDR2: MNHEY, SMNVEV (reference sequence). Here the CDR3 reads CASSYGRGYEQYF. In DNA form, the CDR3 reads TGTGCCAGCAGTTATGGTAGGGGCTACGAGCAGTACTTC.

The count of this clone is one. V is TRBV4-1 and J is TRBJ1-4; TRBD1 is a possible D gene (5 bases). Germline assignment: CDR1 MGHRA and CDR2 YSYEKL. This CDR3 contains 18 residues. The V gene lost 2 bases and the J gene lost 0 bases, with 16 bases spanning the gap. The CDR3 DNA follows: TGCGCCAGCAGCCAAAGGGACCCTTGGAGGACAACTAATGAAAAACTGTTTTTT. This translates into CASSQRDPWRTTNEKLFF.

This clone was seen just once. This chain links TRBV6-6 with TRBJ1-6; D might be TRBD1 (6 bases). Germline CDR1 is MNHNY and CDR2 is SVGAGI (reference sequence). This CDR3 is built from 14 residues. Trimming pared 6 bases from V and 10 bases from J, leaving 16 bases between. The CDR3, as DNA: TGTGCCAGCAGGAACGGGGGGGCAGGCTCACCCCTCCACTTT. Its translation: CASRNGGAGSPLHF.

In DNA, the CDR3 is TGTGCCAGCGGCGAAAACCTAGTCGGGGATACGCAGTATTTT. The encoded protein is CASGENLVGDTQYF. This chain links TRBV2 with TRBJ2-3; D ambiguous. Germline V gene lookup returns CDR1 SNHLY and CDR2 FYNNEI. This CDR3 has 14 residues. V was cut by 8 bases and J by 6 bases, with 18 bases left in between.

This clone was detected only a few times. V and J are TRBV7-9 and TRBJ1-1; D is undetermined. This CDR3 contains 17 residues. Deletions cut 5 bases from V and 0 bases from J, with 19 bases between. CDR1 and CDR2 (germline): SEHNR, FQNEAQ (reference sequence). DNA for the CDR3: TGTGCCAGCAGCCCTCCCTTACGGCTGTCGATGAACACTGAAGCTTTCTTT. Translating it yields CASSPPLRLSMNTEAFF. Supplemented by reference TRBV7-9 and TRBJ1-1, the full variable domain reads DTGVSQNPRHKITKRGQNVTFRCDPISEHNRLYWYRQTLGQGPEFLTYFQNEAQLEKSRLLSDRFSAERPKGSFSTLEIQRTEQGDSAMYLCASSPPLRLSMNTEAFFGQGTRLTVV.

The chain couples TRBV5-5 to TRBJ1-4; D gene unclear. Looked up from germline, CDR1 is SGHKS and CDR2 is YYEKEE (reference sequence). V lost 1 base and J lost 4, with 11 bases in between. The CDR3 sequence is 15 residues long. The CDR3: CASSLLNSINEKLFF. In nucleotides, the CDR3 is TGTGCCAGCAGCTTGTTGAACAGTATTAATGAAAAACTGTTTTTT.

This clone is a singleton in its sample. CDR3 bases: TGTGCCAGCATTCCTTATACTGGGGCCAACGTCCTGACTTTC. This sequence encodes CASIPYTGANVLTF. The rearrangement uses TRBV6-5 and TRBJ2-6; the D is unclear. This CDR3 has 14 amino acids. The ends were cut back, 7 bases at V and 2 bases at J, with 9 bases in the middle. Germline V gene lookup returns CDR1 MNHEY and CDR2 SVGAGI.